This T cell receptor beta chain was profiled in a study of T cell clones after liver transplantation. Study-wide background: Graft-donor-reactive sequences were compared with third-party-reactive TCRbeta sequences from pre-transplant mixed lymphocyte reactions. Draws occurred before transplant, before withdrawal, and after complete or failed withdrawal.

Sequencing was performed with immunoSEQ multiplex PCR; in TCRdb, only in-frame clones are kept and a portion is missing. Among approximately 71,000 clones listed, roughly 92% were seen once. Study findings and constraints: Graft donor-reactive T cells may have migrated into the graft rather than being deleted.

The CDR3 is 17 amino acids. Germline CDR1 reads SGHAT; CDR2 reads FQNNGV. V was pared by 5 bases and J by 0 bases, with 17 bases between. In this sample, this clone turned up once. Its specificity is not known. This sample comprised CD4+ T cells from blood, obtained 25 months after liver transplant. The sequence derives from a human patient who received a liver transplant. Some T cells may originate from the graft donor. The rearrangement uses TRBV11-2 and TRBJ2-1; weak D call: TRBD2 (6 bases). CDR3: CASSPIPTRGSYNEQFF. CDR3 bases: TGTGCCAGCAGCCCTATCCCGACTAGGGGCTCCTACAATGAGCAGTTCTTC.